This T cell receptor beta chain was found in a study of blood T cell repertoires in COVID-19. Study in general: The United States, Italy and Spain provided the acute and convalescent COVID-19 samples.

TCRdb's table, derived via immunoSEQ multiplex PCR, lists solely in-frame clones and lacks some. Among approximately 82,000 clones, 85% were seen once, and the ten largest hold roughly 10%. Looked up from germline, CDR1 is MNHEY and CDR2 is SVGAGI. The CDR3 is made up of 15 amino acids. Trimming took 5 bases from V and 5 from J; bases not matched to a gene: 10. This TCR was recovered from a woman in her 70s with active or convalescent COVID-19. J is TRBJ1-1 and V is TRBV6-5; 8 bases match TRBD1. What was sequenced was peripheral blood. As DNA, the CDR3 is TGTGCCAGCAGTCCGACAGGGGCAAGGGGGACTGAAGCTTTCTTT. Translating it yields CASSPTGARGTEAFF.